This record concerns one TCR beta chain sequence. The record originates from a study of beta chain features in type 1 diabetes. V dropped 5 bases and J dropped 3; count of bases not matched to a gene: 14. CDR3 length: 17 amino acids. Per the germline V gene, CDR1 is MDHEN and CDR2 is SYDVKM. Sorted CD4+ subsets: naive, central memory, regulatory, stem cell-like memory (CD45RO/CCR7/CD25/CD127/CD95/CD27 panel). Reverse transcription of all isolated RNA meant that expressed TCRB transcripts were sequenced. Produced via immunoSEQ multiplex PCR; TCRdb's table is partial and in-frame only. This table has around 99,000 clones, roughly 43% appearing once.

V usage is TRBV28 and J usage is TRBJ2-7; the match to TRBD1 covers 9 bases. Sequenced: stem cell memory CD4+ T cells from blood. This TCR was recovered from a woman aged 18 to 35 in good health. CDR3 loop: CASSLRGDRDRDYEQYF. Written as DNA, the CDR3 is TGTGCCAGCAGTCTAAGGGGGGATCGGGACAGGGACTACGAGCAGTACTTC.